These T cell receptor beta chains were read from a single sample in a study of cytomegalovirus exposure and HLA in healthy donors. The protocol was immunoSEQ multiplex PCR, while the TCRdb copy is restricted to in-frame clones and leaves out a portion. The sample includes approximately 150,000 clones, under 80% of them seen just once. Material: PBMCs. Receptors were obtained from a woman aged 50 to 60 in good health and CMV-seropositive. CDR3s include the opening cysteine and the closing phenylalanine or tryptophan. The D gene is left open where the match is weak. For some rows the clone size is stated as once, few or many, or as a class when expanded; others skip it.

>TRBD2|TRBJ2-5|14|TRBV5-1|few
TGCGCCAGCAGCTTTCGCGGGGGGCTAGAGACCCAGTACTTC
CASSFRGGLETQYF
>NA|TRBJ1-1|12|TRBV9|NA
TGTGCCAGCCGCCCAGTGAACACTGAAGCTTTCTTT
CASRPVNTEAFF
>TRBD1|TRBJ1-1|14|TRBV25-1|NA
TGTGCCAGCAGTGTTGGACAGGTTCTCACTGAAGCTTTCTTT
CASSVGQVLTEAFF
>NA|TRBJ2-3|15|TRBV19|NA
TGTGCCACGGCCGATGGCGGCGAACTTACAGATACGCAGTATTTT
CATADGGELTDTQYF
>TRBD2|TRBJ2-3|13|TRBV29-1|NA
TGCAGCGTTGCGGGACTAGTAACAGATACGCAGTATTTT
CSVAGLVTDTQYF
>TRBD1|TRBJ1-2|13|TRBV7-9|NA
TGTGCCAGCAGCCGGGACAGCTCCTATGGCTACACCTTC
CASSRDSSYGYTF
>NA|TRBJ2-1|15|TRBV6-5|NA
TGTGCCAGCAGTCCACAGCTATACTCCTACAATGAGCAGTTCTTC
CASSPQLYSYNEQFF
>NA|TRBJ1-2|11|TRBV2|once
TGTGCCAGCAGTGAACCCTTTGGCTACACCTTC
CASSEPFGYTF
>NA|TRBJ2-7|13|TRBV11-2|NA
TGTGCCAGCGCTTTATCGGTGGCCTACGAGCAGTACTTC
CASALSVAYEQYF
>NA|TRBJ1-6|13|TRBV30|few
TGTGCCTGGAGTGCACAGCCTAATTCACCCCTCCACTTT
CAWSAQPNSPLHF
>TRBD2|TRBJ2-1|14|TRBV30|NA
TGTGCCTGGAGTGTAGGCGGGGGTTTAAATGAGCAGTTCTTC
CAWSVGGGLNEQFF
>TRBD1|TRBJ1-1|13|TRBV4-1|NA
TGCGCCAGCAGCTGGACAGGTAACACTGAAGCTTTCTTT
CASSWTGNTEAFF
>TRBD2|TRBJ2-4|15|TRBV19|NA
TGTGCCAGTATGACTAGCGGGATCCCCGGGAACATTCAGTACTTC
CASMTSGIPGNIQYF
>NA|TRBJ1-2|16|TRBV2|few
TGTGCCAGCAATGCGAACAGGGACAATGAAAACTATGGCTACACCTTC
CASNANRDNENYGYTF
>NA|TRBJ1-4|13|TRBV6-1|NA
TGTGCCAGCAGTGACAGGAGGAATGAAAAACTGTTTTTT
CASSDRRNEKLFF
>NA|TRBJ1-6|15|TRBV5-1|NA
TGCGCCAGCAGCTCGGGATCCCTTGGGAATTCACCCCTCCACTTT
CASSSGSLGNSPLHF
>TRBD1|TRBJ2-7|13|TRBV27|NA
TGTGCCGCGGCGCTGGACAGGGATTACGAGCAGTACTTC
CAAALDRDYEQYF
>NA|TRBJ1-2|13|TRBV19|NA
TGTGCCACCACGCGTCGGGAGACCTATGGCTACACCTTC
CATTRRETYGYTF
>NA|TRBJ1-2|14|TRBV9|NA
TGTGCCAGCAGCCCTAGAGGGGGGGGGACTGGCTACACCTTC
CASSPRGGGTGYTF
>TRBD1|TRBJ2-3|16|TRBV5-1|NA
TGCGCCAGCAGCTTGTCCCGGACAGGGGGAGCAGATACGCAGTATTTT
CASSLSRTGGADTQYF
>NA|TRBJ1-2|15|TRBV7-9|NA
TGTGCCAGCAGCTTTGCGGAGCCTCCTGGCTATGGCTACACCTTC
CASSFAEPPGYGYTF
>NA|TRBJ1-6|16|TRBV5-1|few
TGCGCCAGCAGCTTGGATGGGGGCGCGTATAATTCACCCCTCCACTTT
CASSLDGGAYNSPLHF
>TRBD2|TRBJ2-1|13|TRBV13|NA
TGTGCCAGCAGCGTCGGGACTAGCGTCGAGCAGTTCTTC
CASSVGTSVEQFF
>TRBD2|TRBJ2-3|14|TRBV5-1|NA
TGCGCCAGCAGCTTTAGCGGGGCCACAGATACGCAGTATTTT
CASSFSGATDTQYF
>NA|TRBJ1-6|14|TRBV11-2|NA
TGTGCCAGCAGCCCCCCGGGGAGCAATTCACCCCTCCACTTT
CASSPPGSNSPLHF
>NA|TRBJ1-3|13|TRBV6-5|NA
TGTGCCAGCAGCGCGGCAGGGAGAAACACCATATATTTT
CASSAAGRNTIYF
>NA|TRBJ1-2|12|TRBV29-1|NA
TGCAGCGTAACCCTAGTATATGGTGGCTACACCTTC
CSVTLVYGGYTF
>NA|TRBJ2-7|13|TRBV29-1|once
TGCAGCGTTAAGGACAGTTCCGTGGACGAGCAGTACTTC
CSVKDSSVDEQYF
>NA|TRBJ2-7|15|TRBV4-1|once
TGCGCCAGCAGCCCCCGGCAGGGTTCCGGCTACGAGCAGTACTTC
CASSPRQGSGYEQYF
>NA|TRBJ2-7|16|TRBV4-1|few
TGCGCCAGCAGCCAAAGGGGGGACAGCGAGGCCTACGAGCAGTACTTC
CASSQRGDSEAYEQYF
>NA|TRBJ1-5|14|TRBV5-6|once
TGTGCCAGCAGCATCAGGGGCGGCAATCAGCCCCAGCATTTT
CASSIRGGNQPQHF
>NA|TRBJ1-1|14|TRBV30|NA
TGTGCCTGGACCTTAGGGCACCCCGGGACTGGAGCTTTCTTT
CAWTLGHPGTGAFF
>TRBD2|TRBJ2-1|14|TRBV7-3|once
TGTGCCAGCAGCCCGGGACTAGCAGGCAATGAGCAGTTCTTC
CASSPGLAGNEQFF
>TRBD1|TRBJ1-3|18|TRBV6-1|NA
TGTGCCAGCAGTGAACTACCGGGACAGGGACGATGGGGAAACACCATATATTTT
CASSELPGQGRWGNTIYF
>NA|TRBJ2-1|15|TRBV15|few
TGTGCCACCAGCAGAGATCAGGGCTCCTACAATGAGCAGTTCTTC
CATSRDQGSYNEQFF
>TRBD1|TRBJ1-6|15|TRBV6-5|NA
TGTGCCAGCAGTTTCGGGACAGGGAGTAATTCACCCCTCCACTTT
CASSFGTGSNSPLHF
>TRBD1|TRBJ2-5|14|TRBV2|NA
TGTGCCAGCAGTGTCGGACAGGCCAGGGAGACCCAGTACTTC
CASSVGQARETQYF
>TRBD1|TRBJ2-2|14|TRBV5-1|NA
TGCGCCAGCAGCGCGACAGGGGGCCCCGGGGAGCTGTTTTTT
CASSATGGPGELFF
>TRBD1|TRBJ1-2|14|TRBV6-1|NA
TGTGCCAGCTCGACCGGACAGGTTGGCTATGGCTACACCTTC
CASSTGQVGYGYTF
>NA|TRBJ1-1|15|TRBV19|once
TGTGCCAGTACCCGGACACTCCTGAGGAGCGCTGAAGCTTTCTTT
CASTRTLLRSAEAFF
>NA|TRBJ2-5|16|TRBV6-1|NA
TGTGCCAGCAGTGAAGACGACAGCAGATTCGTCGAGACCCAGTACTTC
CASSEDDSRFVETQYF
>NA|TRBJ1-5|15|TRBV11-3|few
TGTGCCAGCAGCTTATTACAGGCCCTTAATCAGCCCCAGCATTTT
CASSLLQALNQPQHF
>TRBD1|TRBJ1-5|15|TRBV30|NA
TGTGCCTGGAGTGCGTTGGCAGGGGGTCTCCAGCCCCAGCATTTT
CAWSALAGGLQPQHF